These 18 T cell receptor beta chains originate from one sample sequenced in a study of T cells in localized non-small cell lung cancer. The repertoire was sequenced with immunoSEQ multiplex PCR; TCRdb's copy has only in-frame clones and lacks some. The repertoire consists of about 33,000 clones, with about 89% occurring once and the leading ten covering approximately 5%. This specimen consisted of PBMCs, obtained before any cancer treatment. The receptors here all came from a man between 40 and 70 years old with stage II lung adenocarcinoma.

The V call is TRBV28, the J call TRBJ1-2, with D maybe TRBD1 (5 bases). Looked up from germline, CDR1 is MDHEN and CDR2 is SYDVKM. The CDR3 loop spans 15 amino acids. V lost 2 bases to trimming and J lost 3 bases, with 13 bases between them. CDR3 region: CASSLEGIGYYGYTF. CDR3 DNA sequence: TGTGCCAGCAGTTTAGAGGGGATAGGTTACTATGGCTACACCTTC.

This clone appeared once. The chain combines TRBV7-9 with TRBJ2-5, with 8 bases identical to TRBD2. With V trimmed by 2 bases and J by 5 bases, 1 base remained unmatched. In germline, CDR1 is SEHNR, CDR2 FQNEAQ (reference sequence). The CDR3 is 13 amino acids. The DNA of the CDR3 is TGTGCCAGCAGCTTAAGCGGGAGCGAGACCCAGTACTTC. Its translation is CASSLSGSETQYF.

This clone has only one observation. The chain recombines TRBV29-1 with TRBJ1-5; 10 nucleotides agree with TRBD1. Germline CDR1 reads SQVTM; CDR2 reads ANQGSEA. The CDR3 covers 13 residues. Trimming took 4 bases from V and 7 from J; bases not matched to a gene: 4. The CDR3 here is CSVARDRGQPQHF. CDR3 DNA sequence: TGCAGCGTTGCACGGGACAGGGGCCAGCCCCAGCATTTT.

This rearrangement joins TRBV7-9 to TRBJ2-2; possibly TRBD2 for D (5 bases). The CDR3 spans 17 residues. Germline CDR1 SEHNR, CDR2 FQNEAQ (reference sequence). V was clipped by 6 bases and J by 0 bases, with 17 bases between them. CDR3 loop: CASRPSPAGSNTGELFF. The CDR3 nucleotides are TGTGCCAGCAGACCCTCCCCGGCGGGTTCGAACACCGGGGAGCTGTTTTTT.

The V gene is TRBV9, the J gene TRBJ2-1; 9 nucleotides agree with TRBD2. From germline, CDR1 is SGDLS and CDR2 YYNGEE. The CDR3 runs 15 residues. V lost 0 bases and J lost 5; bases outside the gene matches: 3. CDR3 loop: CASSVGTSENNEQFF. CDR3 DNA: TGTGCCAGCAGCGTAGGGACTAGCGAGAACAATGAGCAGTTCTTC.

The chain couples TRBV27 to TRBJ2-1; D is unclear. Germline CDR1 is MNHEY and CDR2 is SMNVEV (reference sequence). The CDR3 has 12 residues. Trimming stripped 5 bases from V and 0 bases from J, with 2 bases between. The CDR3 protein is CASSTSYNEQFF. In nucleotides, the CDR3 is TGTGCCAGCAGTACCTCCTACAATGAGCAGTTCTTC.

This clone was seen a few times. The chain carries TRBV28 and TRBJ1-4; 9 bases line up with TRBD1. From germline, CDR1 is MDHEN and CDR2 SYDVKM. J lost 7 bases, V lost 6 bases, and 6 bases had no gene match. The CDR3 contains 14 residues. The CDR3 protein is CASSHRGRSEKLFF. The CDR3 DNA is TGTGCCAGCAGCCACAGGGGGCGGAGTGAAAAACTGTTTTTT.

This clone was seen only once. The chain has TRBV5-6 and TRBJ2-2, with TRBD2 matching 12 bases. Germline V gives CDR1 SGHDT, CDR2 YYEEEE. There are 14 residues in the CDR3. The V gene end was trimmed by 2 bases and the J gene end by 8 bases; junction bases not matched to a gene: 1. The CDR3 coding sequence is TGTGCCAGCAGCTTACTAGCGGGAGGTGGGGAGCTGTTTTTT. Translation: CASSLLAGGGELFF.

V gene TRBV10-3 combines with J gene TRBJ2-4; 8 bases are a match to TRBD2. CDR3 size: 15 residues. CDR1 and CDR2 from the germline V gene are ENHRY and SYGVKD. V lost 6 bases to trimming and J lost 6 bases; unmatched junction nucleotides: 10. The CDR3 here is CAISPRGGGRNIQYF. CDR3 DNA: TGTGCCATCAGCCCTCGGGGGGGAGGGAGAAACATTCAGTACTTC.

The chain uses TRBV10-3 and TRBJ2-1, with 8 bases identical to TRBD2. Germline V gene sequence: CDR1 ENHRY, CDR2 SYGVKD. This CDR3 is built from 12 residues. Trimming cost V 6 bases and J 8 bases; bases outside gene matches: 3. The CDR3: CAIRGLEDEQFF. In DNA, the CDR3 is TGTGCCATCAGGGGACTAGAGGATGAGCAGTTCTTC.

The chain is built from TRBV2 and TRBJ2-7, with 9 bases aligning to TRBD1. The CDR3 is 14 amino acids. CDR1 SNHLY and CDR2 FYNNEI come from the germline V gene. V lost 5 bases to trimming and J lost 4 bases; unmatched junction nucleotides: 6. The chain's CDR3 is CASSLGQGTYEQYF. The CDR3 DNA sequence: TGTGCCAGCAGTCTTGGACAGGGGACTTACGAGCAGTACTTC.

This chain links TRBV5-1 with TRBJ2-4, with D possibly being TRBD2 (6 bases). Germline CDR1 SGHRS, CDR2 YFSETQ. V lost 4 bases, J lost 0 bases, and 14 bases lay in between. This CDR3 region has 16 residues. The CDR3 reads CASSGQGLLAKNIQYF. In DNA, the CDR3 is TGCGCCAGCAGCGGGCAGGGACTCCTAGCCAAAAACATTCAGTACTTC.

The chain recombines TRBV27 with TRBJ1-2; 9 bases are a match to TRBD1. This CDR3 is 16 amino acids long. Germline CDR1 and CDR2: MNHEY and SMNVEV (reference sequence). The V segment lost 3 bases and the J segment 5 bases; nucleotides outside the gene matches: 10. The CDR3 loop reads CASSFYRGLDKYGYTF. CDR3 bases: TGTGCCAGCAGTTTCTACAGGGGGCTTGATAAGTATGGCTACACCTTC.

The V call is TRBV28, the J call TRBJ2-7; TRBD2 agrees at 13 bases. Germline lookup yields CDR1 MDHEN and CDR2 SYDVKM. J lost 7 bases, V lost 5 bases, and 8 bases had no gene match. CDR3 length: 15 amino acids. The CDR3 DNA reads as TGTGCCAGCAGTCTAAGGACTAGCGGGAGAATGGAGCAGTACTTC. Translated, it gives CASSLRTSGRMEQYF.

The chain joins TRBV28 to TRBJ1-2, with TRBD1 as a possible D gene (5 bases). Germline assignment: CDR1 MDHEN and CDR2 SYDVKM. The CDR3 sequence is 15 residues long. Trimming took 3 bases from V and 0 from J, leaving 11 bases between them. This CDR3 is CASSFRQGANYGYTF. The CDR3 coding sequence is TGTGCCAGCAGTTTTCGTCAGGGAGCTAACTATGGCTACACCTTC.

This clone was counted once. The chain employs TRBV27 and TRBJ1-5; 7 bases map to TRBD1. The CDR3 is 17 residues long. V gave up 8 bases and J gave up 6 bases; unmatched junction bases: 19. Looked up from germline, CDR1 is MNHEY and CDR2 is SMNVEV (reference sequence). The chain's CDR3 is CASSIGGVQGYSQPQHF. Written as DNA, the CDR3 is TGTGCCAGCTCTATCGGGGGGGTACAGGGGTACAGTCAGCCCCAGCATTTT.

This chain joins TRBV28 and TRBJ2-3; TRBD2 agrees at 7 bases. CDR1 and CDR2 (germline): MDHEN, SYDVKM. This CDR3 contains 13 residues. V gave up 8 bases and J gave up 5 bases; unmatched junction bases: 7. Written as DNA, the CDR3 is TGTGCCAGCTGTGGGGGGGATCGAGATACGCAGTATTTT. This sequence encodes CASCGGDRDTQYF.

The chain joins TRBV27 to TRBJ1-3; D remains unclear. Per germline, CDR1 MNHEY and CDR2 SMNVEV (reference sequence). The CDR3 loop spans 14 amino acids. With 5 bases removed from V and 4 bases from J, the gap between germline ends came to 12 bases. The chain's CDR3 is CASSASSLGNTIYF. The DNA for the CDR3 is TGTGCCAGCAGTGCCTCGTCCCTGGGAAACACCATATATTTT.